The 24 T cell receptor beta chains given below trace back to one sample, sequenced in a study of identical twins. A single record per CDR3 protein comes from TCRdb applying MiXCR to the 5' RACE reads. Among some 1,600,000 distinct CDR3 sequences, less than 35% were seen once, and the ten largest hold about 0.25%. The material sequenced was cord blood. These receptors were collected from a newborn girl in good health.

A single count supports this clonotype. This sequence joins TRBV28 and TRBJ2-5; D not resolved. V was cut by 7 bases and J by 11 bases, with 20 bases left in between. Germline V lookup: CDR1 MDHEN, CDR2 SYDVKM. This CDR3 region has 13 residues. The DNA of the CDR3 is TGTGCCAGCACTCCCCTCCTCCGCGATGAGCAGTACTTC. Protein: CASTPLLRDEQYF.

The table lists this clonotype with many counts. The CDR3 region is CASSALGNQETQYF. The DNA of the CDR3 is TGCGCCAGCAGTGCTTTGGGAAACCAAGAGACCCAGTACTTC. The J gene is TRBJ2-5, the V gene TRBV10-2, with no clear D. The CDR3 runs 14 residues. V gave up 4 bases and J gave up 0 bases, with 9 bases separating them. The germline V gene has CDR1 WSHSY and CDR2 SAAADI.

Only a few counts were recorded for this clonotype. This chain uses TRBV24-1 with TRBJ2-3, with D unclear. Germline-derived CDR1 and CDR2 are KGHDR and SFDVKD. The V end was cut by 5 bases, the J end by 1 base, with 18 bases between. The CDR3 spans 17 residues. The CDR3 region has the DNA TGTGCCACCAGTGCTAATAATGGCGCTTGGGGCACAGATACGCAGTATTTT. Translating it yields CATSANNGAWGTDTQYF.

This clonotype was picked up a small number of times. V is TRBV25-1 and J is TRBJ2-3, with D perhaps TRBD2 (5 bases). The CDR3 is 15 residues long. Germline V gives CDR1 MGHDK, CDR2 SYGVNS. Trimming pared 2 bases from V and 2 bases from J, leaving 11 bases between. This chain's CDR3 is CASSESRLATDTQYF. The CDR3 bases are TGTGCCAGCAGTGAAAGCCGGCTAGCCACAGATACGCAGTATTTT.

The chain recombines TRBV9 with TRBJ2-3; D possibly corresponds to TRBD1 (5 bases). CDR3 length: 15 residues. V was trimmed by 6 bases and J by 1 base, leaving 15 bases between them. The germline V gene encodes CDR1 SGDLS and CDR2 YYNGEE. CDR3 amino acids: CASTAASRGTDTQYF. The CDR3 DNA sequence: TGTGCCAGCACCGCCGCAAGCAGGGGCACAGATACGCAGTATTTT.

This clonotype came up many times. The rearrangement links TRBV9 to TRBJ2-3; 14 positions agree with TRBD2. Germline trimming cut 4 bases from V and 4 bases from J; bases unmatched to any gene: 5. The CDR3 sequence is 16 residues long. Germline CDR1 is SGDLS and CDR2 is YYNGEE. The CDR3 DNA reads as TGTGCCAGCAGCTTGGGACTAGCGGGAGTTGCAGATACGCAGTATTTT. Residues: CASSLGLAGVADTQYF.

The rearrangement joins TRBV12-3 or TRBV12-4 to TRBJ2-2; a weak D match, TRBD1 (6 bases). V lost 8 bases to trimming and J lost 0 bases, with 13 bases between them. The CDR3 extends over 15 amino acids. CDR3 amino acids: CASVGQLSNTGELFF. CDR3 coding DNA: TGTGCCAGCGTTGGACAGCTCTCGAACACCGGGGAGCTGTTTTTT.

As regards this clonotype: At one boundary the junction diverges from the germline segment, which might be a read error. V usage is TRBV2 and J usage is TRBJ2-7, with 7 bases identical to TRBD2. Germline CDR1 and CDR2: SNHLY and FYNNEI. The CDR3 has 17 residues. For the CDR3, the DNA is TGTGCCAGGAGTGACTCGGCTAGCGGCTATCTCTCCTACGAGCAGTACTTC. It encodes CARSDSASGYLSYEQYF.

The V gene is TRBV5-6, the J gene TRBJ1-4, with D perhaps matching TRBD1 (6 bases). Germline V lookup: CDR1 SGHDT, CDR2 YYEEEE. The V end lost 4 bases, the J end lost 7 bases, and 11 bases lay between the germline ends. The CDR3 has 13 amino acids. For the CDR3, the DNA is TGTGCCAGCAGCGCATTCAGGGGTGAAAAACTGTTTTTT. Translation: CASSAFRGEKLFF.

The rearrangement uses TRBV10-3 and TRBJ2-6; D might be TRBD1 (6 bases). The CDR3 runs 15 residues. The V end was cut by 10 bases, the J end by 0 bases, with 13 bases between. The germline CDR1 and CDR2 sequences are ENHRY and SYGVKD. CDR3 in amino acids: CATGGVNSGANVLTF. CDR3 nucleotides: TGTGCCACTGGGGGCGTAAACTCTGGGGCCAACGTCCTGACTTTC.

The V call is TRBV7-9, the J call TRBJ2-7; possible D gene TRBD2, 6 bases. The V gene's germline CDR1 is SEHNR and CDR2 FQNEAQ (reference sequence). Trimming shortened V by 1 base and J by 5 bases, and 12 bases separated the two germline ends. The length of the CDR3 is 14 residues. CDR3 nucleotide sequence: TGTGCCAGCAGCTTAGTTGGAGGGCTGAACGAGCAGTACTTC. Residues: CASSLVGGLNEQYF.

The chain combines TRBV6-1 with TRBJ2-5; 8 bases align to TRBD2. Judging by the DNA end, TRBJ2-7 fits better; the J call may be wrong. The germline V gene has CDR1 MNHNS and CDR2 SASEGT. CDR3 length: 13 amino acids. CDR3 loop: CASSGTRSSEQYF. The CDR3, as DNA: TGTGCCAGCAGCGGGACTAGATCCAGCGAGCAGTACTTC.

The chain links TRBV7-9 to TRBJ1-6, with D possibly matching TRBD1 (5 bases). This CDR3 is built from 15 residues. The V and J ends lost 3 bases and 6 bases respectively, with 12 bases between them. The V gene's germline CDR1 is SEHNR and CDR2 FQNEAQ (reference sequence). CDR3 region: CASSFQGVPNSPLHF. The CDR3 bases are TGTGCCAGCAGCTTCCAGGGTGTTCCTAATTCACCCCTCCACTTT.

This clonotype showed up just a few times. The V and J genes are TRBV24-1 and TRBJ1-2, with 7 nucleotides matching TRBD1. With 4 bases clipped from V and 4 bases from J, the junction kept 5 bases outside the gene matches. This CDR3 has 14 amino acids. The germline V gene encodes CDR1 KGHDR and CDR2 SFDVKD. The CDR3 reads CATSDPDRVYGYTF. The CDR3 DNA sequence: TGTGCCACCAGTGACCCCGACAGGGTCTATGGCTACACCTTC.

This clonotype was found many times. The J gene is TRBJ1-1, the V gene TRBV29-1; a possible D gene is TRBD1 (5 bases). The CDR3 contains 11 residues. Germline CDR1 is SQVTM and CDR2 is ANQGSEA. V was shortened by 4 bases and J by 8 bases, with 11 bases between the two germline ends. The CDR3 spells CSVAPGLEAFF. The CDR3 DNA is TGCAGCGTTGCCCCGGGACTGGAAGCTTTCTTT.

The chain combines TRBV3-1 with TRBJ2-1, with D maybe TRBD2 (6 bases). CDR1 and CDR2 (germline): LGHDT, YNNKEL (reference sequence). This CDR3 has 15 residues. V gave up 5 bases and J gave up 2 bases, with 13 bases separating them. The CDR3 loop reads CASSKRTTPYNEQFF. The CDR3 DNA reads as TGTGCCAGCAGCAAACGGACTACCCCCTACAATGAGCAGTTCTTC.

The chain has TRBV5-1 and TRBJ1-2, with TRBD1 matching over 8 bases. The ends lost 1 base at V and 8 bases at J; junction bases unmatched: 4. This CDR3 spans 13 amino acids. Germline V CDR1 and CDR2: SGHRS, YFSETQ. The CDR3 protein is CASSLQGAQGYTF. The CDR3 bases are TGCGCCAGCAGCTTGCAGGGGGCGCAAGGCTACACCTTC.

The chain is built from TRBV10-3 and TRBJ2-1; tentatively, D is TRBD1 or TRBD2 (5 bases each). Trimming left V 7 bases short and J 5 bases short, with 15 bases between. Germline-derived CDR1 and CDR2 are ENHRY and SYGVKD. The CDR3 is made up of 14 amino acids. The DNA for the CDR3 is TGTGCCATCAAATCGGGACCAGTCAACAATGAGCAGTTCTTC. It encodes CAIKSGPVNNEQFF.

This clonotype was seen a handful of times. The chain recombines TRBV20-1 with TRBJ2-1; weak D call: TRBD2 (6 bases). The germline V and J ends were trimmed by 4 bases and 8 bases, with 15 bases remaining between them. The CDR3 has 13 residues. Germline V gives CDR1 DFQATT, CDR2 SNEGSKA (reference sequence). The DNA of the CDR3 is TGCAGTGCTACCGGGACTCAGGTCGATGAGCAGTTCTTC. It translates to CSATGTQVDEQFF.

This rearrangement joins TRBV14 to TRBJ1-2; TRBD1 might be the D (6 bases). Germline V gene lookup returns CDR1 SGHDN and CDR2 FVKESK. V was shortened by 3 bases and J by 2 bases, with 10 bases between the two germline ends. The CDR3 contains 14 residues. The CDR3 loop is CASSHSGTNYGYTF. The CDR3 DNA reads as TGTGCCAGCAGCCATTCCGGGACAAACTATGGCTACACCTTC.

The chain combines TRBV6-5 with TRBJ1-2; D is unclear. Deletions cut 1 base from V and 5 bases from J, with 8 bases between. Germline V gene data show CDR1 as MNHEY and CDR2 as SVGAGI. The length of the CDR3 is 13 residues. This CDR3 is CASSYWTDYGYTF. As DNA, the CDR3 is TGTGCCAGCAGTTACTGGACGGATTATGGCTACACCTTC.

The chain joins TRBV7-2 to TRBJ2-7; D remains ambiguous. The V and J ends lost 3 bases and 2 bases respectively, with 11 bases between them. Germline values: CDR1 SGHTA, CDR2 FQGNSA. The CDR3 is 14 residues long. CDR3 bases: TGTGCCAGCAGCTTGACCGCCTTCACCTACGAGCAGTACTTC. Its protein product is CASSLTAFTYEQYF.

V gene TRBV4-2 combines with J gene TRBJ2-1; possibly TRBD2 for D (5 bases). In germline, CDR1 is LGHNA, CDR2 YNFKEQ. V lost 1 base, J lost 0 bases, and 16 bases lay in between. This CDR3 spans 18 amino acids. In DNA form, the CDR3 reads TGTGCCAGCAGCCAAGTTAGTTGGTTAGCGAGCTCCTACAATGAGCAGTTCTTC. It codes for CASSQVSWLASSYNEQFF.

This clonotype was recorded a few times. The chain recombines TRBV12-3 or TRBV12-4 with TRBJ1-1, with D maybe TRBD1 (6 bases). The CDR3 extends over 13 amino acids. The V end lost 5 bases, the J end lost 3 bases, and 10 bases lay between the germline ends. CDR3 residues: CASSDRSYTEAFF. CDR3 in DNA: TGTGCCAGCAGTGACAGGAGTTACACTGAAGCTTTCTTT.